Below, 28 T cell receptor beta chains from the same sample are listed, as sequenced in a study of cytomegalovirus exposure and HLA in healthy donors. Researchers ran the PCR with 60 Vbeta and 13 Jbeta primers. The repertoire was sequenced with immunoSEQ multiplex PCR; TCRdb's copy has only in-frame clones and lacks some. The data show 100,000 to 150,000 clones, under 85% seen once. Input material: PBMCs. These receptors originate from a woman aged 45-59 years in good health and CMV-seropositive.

The CDR3 bases are TGTGCCAGCCTCCCGGACAGGCCCACCTACGAGCAGTACTTC. Amino acids: CASLPDRPTYEQYF. The genes are TRBV18 and TRBJ2-7; 7 positions match TRBD1. The CDR3 has 14 residues. Germline CDR1 reads KGHSH; CDR2 reads LQKENI. The trim removed 8 bases at V and 2 bases at J, leaving 9 bases unmatched.

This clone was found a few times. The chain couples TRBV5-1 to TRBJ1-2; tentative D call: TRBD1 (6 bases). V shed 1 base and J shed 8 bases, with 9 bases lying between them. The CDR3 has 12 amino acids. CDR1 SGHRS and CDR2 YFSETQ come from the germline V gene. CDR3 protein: CASSLPGDGYTF. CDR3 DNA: TGCGCCAGCAGCTTGCCAGGGGACGGCTACACCTTC. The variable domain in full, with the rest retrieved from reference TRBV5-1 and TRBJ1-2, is KAGVTQTPRYLIKTRGQQVTLSCSPISGHRSVSWYQQTPGQGLQFLFEYFSETQRNKGNFPGRFSGRQFSNSRSEMNVSTLELGDSALYLCASSLPGDGYTFGSGTRLTVV.

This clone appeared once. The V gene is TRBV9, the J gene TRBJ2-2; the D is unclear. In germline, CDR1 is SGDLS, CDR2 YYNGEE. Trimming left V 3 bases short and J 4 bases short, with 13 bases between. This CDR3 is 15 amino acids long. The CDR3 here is CASSDPRIITGELFF. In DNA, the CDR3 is TGTGCCAGCAGCGACCCGAGGATTATCACCGGGGAGCTGTTTTTT.

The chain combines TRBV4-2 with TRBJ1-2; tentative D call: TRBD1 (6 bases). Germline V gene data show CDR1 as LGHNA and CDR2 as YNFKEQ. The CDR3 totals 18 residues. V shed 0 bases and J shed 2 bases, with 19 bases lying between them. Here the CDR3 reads CASSQDGNRGNDNYGYTF. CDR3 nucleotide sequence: TGTGCCAGCAGCCAAGATGGGAATAGGGGGAACGACAACTATGGCTACACCTTC.

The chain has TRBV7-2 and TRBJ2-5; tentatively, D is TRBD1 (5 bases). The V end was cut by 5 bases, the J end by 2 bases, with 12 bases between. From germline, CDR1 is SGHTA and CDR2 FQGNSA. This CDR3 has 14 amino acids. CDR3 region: CASSKRRQQETQYF. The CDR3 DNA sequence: TGTGCCAGCAGCAAAAGACGACAGCAAGAGACCCAGTACTTC.

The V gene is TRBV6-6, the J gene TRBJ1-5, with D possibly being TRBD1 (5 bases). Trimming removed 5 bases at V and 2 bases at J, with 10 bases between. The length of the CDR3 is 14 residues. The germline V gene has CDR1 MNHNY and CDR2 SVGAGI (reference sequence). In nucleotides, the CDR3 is TGTGCCAGCAGTGTGGGGGGTGGCAATCAGCCCCAGCATTTT. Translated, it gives CASSVGGGNQPQHF.

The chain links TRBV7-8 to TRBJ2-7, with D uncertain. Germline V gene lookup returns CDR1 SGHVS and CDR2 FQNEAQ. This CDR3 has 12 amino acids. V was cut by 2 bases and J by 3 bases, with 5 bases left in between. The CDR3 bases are TGTGCCAGCAGCTTATCCAGCTACGAGCAGTACTTC. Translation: CASSLSSYEQYF.

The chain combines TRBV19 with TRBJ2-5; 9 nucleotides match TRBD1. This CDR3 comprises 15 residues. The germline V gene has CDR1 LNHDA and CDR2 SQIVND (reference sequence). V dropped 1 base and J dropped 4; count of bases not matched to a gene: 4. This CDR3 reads CASSIGGQGSETQYF. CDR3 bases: TGTGCCAGTAGTATAGGGGGACAGGGTTCAGAGACCCAGTACTTC.

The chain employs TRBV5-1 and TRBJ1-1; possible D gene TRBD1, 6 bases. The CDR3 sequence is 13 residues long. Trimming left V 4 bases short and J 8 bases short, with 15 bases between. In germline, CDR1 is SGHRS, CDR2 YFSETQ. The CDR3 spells CASSRGERGEAFF. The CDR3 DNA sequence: TGCGCCAGCAGCCGAGGGGAGAGGGGGGAAGCTTTCTTT.

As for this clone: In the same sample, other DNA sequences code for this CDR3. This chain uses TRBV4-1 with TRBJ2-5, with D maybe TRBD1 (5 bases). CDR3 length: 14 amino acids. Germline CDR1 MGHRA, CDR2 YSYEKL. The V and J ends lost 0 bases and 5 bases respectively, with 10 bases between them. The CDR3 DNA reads TGCGCCAGCAGCCAAGAAGGGGCTCGGGAGACCCAGTACTTC. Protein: CASSQEGARETQYF.

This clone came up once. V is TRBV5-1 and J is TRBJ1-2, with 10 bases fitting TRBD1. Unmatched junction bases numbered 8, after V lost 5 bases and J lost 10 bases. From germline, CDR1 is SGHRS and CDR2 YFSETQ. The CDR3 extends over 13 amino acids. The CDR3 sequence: CASRTGTGESYTF. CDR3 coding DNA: TGCGCCAGCAGAACCGGGACAGGGGAGTCCTACACCTTC.

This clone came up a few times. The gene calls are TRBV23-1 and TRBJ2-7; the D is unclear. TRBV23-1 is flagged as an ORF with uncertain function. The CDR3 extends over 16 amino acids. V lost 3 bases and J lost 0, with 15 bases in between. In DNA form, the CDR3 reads TGCGCCAGCAGTCACCCGTGGGCACGCCTCTCCTACGAGCAGTACTTC. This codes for CASSHPWARLSYEQYF.

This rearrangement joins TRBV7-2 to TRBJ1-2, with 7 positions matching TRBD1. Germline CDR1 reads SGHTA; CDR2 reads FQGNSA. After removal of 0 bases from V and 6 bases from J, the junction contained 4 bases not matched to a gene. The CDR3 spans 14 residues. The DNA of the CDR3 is TGTGCCAGCAGCTTAGCCCTCAGGGGGGATGGCTACACCTTC. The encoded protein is CASSLALRGDGYTF.

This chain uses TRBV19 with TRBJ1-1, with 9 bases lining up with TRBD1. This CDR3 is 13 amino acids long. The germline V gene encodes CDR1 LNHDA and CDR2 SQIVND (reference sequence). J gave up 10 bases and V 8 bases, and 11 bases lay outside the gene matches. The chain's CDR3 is CASLEQGAALAFF. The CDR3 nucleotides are TGTGCCAGTCTTGAACAGGGGGCGGCCCTAGCTTTCTTT.

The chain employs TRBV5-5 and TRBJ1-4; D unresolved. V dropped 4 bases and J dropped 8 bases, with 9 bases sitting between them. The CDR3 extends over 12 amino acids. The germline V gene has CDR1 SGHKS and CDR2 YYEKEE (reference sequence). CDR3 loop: CASSPQAEKLFF. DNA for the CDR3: TGTGCCAGCAGCCCTCAGGCGGAAAAACTGTTTTTT.

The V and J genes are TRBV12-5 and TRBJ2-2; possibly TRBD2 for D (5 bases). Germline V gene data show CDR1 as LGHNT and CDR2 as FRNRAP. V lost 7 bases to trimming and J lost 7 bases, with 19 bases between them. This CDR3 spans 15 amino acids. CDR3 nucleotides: TGTGCTAGTGTCGTGTCGGTTCCCGGAGGCGGGGAGCTGTTTTTT. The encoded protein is CASVVSVPGGGELFF.

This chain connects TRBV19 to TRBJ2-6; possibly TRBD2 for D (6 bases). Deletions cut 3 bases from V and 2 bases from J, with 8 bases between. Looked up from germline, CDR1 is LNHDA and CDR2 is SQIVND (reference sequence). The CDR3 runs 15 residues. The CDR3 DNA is TGTGCCAGTAGTATCGGAGGGACTGGGGCCAACGTCCTGACTTTC. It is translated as CASSIGGTGANVLTF.

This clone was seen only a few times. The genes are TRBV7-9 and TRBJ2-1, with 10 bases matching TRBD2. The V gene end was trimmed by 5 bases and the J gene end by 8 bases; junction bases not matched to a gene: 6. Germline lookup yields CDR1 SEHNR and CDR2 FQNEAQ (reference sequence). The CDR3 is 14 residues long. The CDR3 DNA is TGTGCCAGCAGCATTAGCGGGGGGTTCGATGAGCAGTTCTTC. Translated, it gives CASSISGGFDEQFF.

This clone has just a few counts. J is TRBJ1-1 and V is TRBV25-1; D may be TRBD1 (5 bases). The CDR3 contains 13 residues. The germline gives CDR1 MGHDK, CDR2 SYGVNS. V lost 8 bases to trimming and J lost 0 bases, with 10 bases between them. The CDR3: CASASGMNTEAFF. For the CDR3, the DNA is TGTGCCAGCGCCTCAGGGATGAACACTGAAGCTTTCTTT.

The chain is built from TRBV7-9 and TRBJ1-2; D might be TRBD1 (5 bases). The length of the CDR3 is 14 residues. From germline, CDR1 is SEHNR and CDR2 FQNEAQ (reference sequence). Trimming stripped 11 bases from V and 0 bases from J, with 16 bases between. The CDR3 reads CASDLATANYGYTF. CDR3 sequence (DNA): TGTGCCTCGGATCTGGCGACAGCTAACTATGGCTACACCTTC. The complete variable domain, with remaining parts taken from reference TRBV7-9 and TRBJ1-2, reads DTGVSQNPRHKITKRGQNVTFRCDPISEHNRLYWYRQTLGQGPEFLTYFQNEAQLEKSRLLSDRFSAERPKGSFSTLEIQRTEQGDSAMYLCASDLATANYGYTFGSGTRLTVV.

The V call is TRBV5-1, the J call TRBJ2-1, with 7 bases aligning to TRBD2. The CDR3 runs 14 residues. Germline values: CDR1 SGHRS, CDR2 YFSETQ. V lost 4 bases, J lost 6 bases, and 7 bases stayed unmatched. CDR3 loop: CASSPGGEGNEQFF. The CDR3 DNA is TGCGCCAGCAGCCCCGGCGGGGAGGGCAATGAGCAGTTCTTC.

CDR3 loop: CASNSRTGGIEQYF. CDR3 DNA: TGTGCCAGCAACTCAAGGACAGGGGGCATCGAGCAGTACTTC. The chain carries TRBV7-9 and TRBJ2-7, with 11 bases aligning to TRBD1. V shed 7 bases and J 6 bases; nucleotides not matched to a gene: 8. This CDR3 contains 14 residues. Germline CDR1 SEHNR, CDR2 FQNEAQ (reference sequence). The whole variable domain, filled in from reference TRBV7-9 and TRBJ2-7, reads DTGVSQNPRHKITKRGQNVTFRCDPISEHNRLYWYRQTLGQGPEFLTYFQNEAQLEKSRLLSDRFSAERPKGSFSTLEIQRTEQGDSAMYLCASNSRTGGIEQYFGPGTRLTVT.

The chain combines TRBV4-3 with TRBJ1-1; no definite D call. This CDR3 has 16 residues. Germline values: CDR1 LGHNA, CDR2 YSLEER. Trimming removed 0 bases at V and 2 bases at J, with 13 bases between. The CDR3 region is CASSQEGVGSNTEAFF. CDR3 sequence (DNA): TGCGCCAGCAGCCAAGAGGGAGTAGGATCCAACACTGAAGCTTTCTTT.

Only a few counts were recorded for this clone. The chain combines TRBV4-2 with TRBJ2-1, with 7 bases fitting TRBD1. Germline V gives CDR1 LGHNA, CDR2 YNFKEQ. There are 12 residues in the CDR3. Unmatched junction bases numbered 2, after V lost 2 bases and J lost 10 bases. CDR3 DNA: TGTGCCAGCAGCCAAACAGGGGACGAGCAGTTCTTC. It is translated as CASSQTGDEQFF.

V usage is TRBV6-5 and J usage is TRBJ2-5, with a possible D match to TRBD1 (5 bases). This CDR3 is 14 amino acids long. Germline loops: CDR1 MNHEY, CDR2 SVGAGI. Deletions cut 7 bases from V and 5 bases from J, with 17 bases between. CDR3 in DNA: TGTGCCAGCATGTCTGGGCAGGGCAAGGAGACCCAGTACTTC. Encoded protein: CASMSGQGKETQYF.

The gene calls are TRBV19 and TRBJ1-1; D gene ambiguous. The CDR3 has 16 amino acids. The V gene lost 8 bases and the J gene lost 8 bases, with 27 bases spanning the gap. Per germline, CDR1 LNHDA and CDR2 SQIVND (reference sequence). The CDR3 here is CASDNRRQSHALEAFF. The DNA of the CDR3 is TGTGCCAGTGACAACCGAAGGCAGTCTCACGCTTTGGAAGCTTTCTTT.

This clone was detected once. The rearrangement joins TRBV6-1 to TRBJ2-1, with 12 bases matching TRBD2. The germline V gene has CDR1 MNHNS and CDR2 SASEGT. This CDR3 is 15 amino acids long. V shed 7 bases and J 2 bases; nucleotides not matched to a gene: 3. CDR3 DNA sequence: TGTGCCAGCAACCTAGCGGGGGGGCCCTACAATGAGCAGTTCTTC. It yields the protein CASNLAGGPYNEQFF.

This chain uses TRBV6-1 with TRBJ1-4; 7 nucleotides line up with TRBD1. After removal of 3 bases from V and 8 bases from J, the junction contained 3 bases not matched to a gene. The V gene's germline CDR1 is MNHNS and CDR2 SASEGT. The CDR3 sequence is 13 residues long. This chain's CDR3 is CASSEGQYEKLFF. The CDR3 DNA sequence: TGTGCCAGCAGTGAGGGACAGTACGAAAAACTGTTTTTT.